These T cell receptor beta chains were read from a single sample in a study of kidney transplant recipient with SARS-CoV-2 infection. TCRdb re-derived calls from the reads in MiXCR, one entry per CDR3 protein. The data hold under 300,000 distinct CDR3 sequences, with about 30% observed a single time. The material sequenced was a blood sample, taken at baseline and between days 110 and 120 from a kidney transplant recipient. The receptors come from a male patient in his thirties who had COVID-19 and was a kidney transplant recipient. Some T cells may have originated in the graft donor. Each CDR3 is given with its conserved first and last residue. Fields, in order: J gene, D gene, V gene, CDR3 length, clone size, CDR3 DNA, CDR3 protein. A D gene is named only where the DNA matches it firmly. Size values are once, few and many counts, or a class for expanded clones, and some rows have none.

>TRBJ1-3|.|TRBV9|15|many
TGTGCCAGCACCCCGGGACTTAACTCTGGAAACACCATATATTTT
CASTPGLNSGNTIYF
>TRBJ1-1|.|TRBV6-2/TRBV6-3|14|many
TGTGCCAGCAGTTCCCCCATCCCAGGGGCTGAAGCTTTCTTT
CASSSPIPGAEAFF
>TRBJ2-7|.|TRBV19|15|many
TGTGCCAGTAGTAAAGATCGGGGTCTCAGCTACGAGCAGTACTTC
CASSKDRGLSYEQYF
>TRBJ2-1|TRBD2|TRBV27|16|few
TGTGCCAGCAGTTTCCTGACTAGCCTTCTCTACAATGAGCAGTTCTTC
CASSFLTSLLYNEQFF
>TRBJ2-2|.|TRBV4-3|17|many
TGCGCCAGCAGCCCGTCCGGGCCCATCCTAGTTGCCGGGGAGCTGTTTTTT
CASSPSGPILVAGELFF
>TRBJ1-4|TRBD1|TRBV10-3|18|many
TGTGCCATCAGTGAGTCTGGGACAGGAATCCGCACTAATGAAAAACTGTTTTTT
CAISESGTGIRTNEKLFF
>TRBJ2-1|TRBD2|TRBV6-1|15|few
TGTGCCAGCAGTGAGCGGGGGGGCGGCTACAATGAGCAGTTCTTC
CASSERGGGYNEQFF
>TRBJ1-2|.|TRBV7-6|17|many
TGTGCCAGCAGCCACCAGCGTGAATCTCGAAAGACCTATGGCTACACCTTC
CASSHQRESRKTYGYTF
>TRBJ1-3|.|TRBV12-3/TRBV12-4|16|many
TGTGCCAGCAGTTTGGGGAGGGCCTTTCACGGAAACACCATATATTTT
CASSLGRAFHGNTIYF
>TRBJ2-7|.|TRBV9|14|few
TGTGCCAGCAGCCCGGGGGTGGGGGGCTCCGAGCAGTACTTC
CASSPGVGGSEQYF
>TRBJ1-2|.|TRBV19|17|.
TGTGCCAGTAGTTGCTTTACGACAAATCGAAAGACCTATGGCTACACCTTC
CASSCFTTNRKTYGYTF
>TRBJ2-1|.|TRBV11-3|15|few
TGTGCCAGCAGCTTAGGACTCCGGGATGGCACTGAGCAGTTCTTC
CASSLGLRDGTEQFF
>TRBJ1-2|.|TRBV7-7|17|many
TGTGCCAGCAGCCGTTTGCCTAAGTGCCGAAAGACCTATGGCTACACCTTC
CASSRLPKCRKTYGYTF
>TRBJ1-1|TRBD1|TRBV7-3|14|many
TGTGCCAGCAGCTCGGACAGGGGAGGGACTGAAGCTTTCTTT
CASSSDRGGTEAFF
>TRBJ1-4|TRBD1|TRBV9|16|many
TGTGCCAGCAGCGTAGCTGGGACAGGGGTTAATGAAAAACTGTTTTTT
CASSVAGTGVNEKLFF